The sample holds a few counts of the clone carrying this TCR beta chain. Antigen: not known. CDR3 length: 14 residues. The authors isolated at least 7 million PBMCs per sample. A second roughly 6 to 12 cycle PCR used barcoded and J-beta primers. Via MiXCR, TCRdb re-called the 5' RACE reads, giving one row per CDR3 protein. This sample has hundreds of thousands of distinct CDR3 sequences, with approximately 59% found just once. This entry comes from a study of blood T cells in healthy people across ages. Regarding the study as a whole: Long-lived donors exceeded aged donors in naive CD4+ cells and diversity.

The sequence came from a man aged 55-75 years in good health. The rearrangement uses TRBV12-3 or TRBV12-4 and TRBJ2-5; tentatively, D is TRBD1 (5 bases). The assigned J gene may be wrong: the sequence end matches TRBJ2-7 better. Sequenced: blood. CDR3 region: CASKLGQGSYEQYF. DNA for the CDR3: TGTGCCAGCAAACTTGGGCAGGGCAGCTACGAGCAGTACTTC.